This T cell receptor (beta chain) was captured in a study of T cell responses to AZD1222 COVID-19 vaccine. Overall study findings and caveats: Nearly half of unique spike-specific TCRs reportedly avoided B.1.351 and B.1.1.7 mutated regions. Clonal diversity was possibly underestimated, and the donors were mostly white British, with more females. CD4 TCRs associated with vaccination spanned spike, dominating at 160-218 and 743-854.

A remark on this clone: Its specificity is unknown.

This CDR3 is 14 amino acids long. The V end was cut by 5 bases, the J end by 3 bases, with 15 bases between. CDR1 is SGDLS, CDR2 YYNGEE, per germline. Using immunoSEQ multiplex PCR, the repertoire was profiled, and TCRdb retains in-frame clones only, with some absent. The sample carries 95,000 or so clones, roughly 88% recorded once. The receptor was isolated from an adult in good health. V usage is TRBV9 and J usage is TRBJ2-7; D uncertain. The source material was peripheral blood, sampled on day 0 of AZD1222 vaccination. CDR3 in DNA: TGTGCCAGCAGTCCAACCTCTGGGTTCTACGAGCAGTACTTC. This gives the protein CASSPTSGFYEQYF.